Sequencing of this T cell receptor beta chain was carried out in a study of beta chain features in type 1 diabetes. Reverse transcribing all isolated RNA meant expressed TCRB transcripts were sequenced. The data were produced by immunoSEQ multiplex PCR, yet TCRdb's version contains in-frame clones alone and is incomplete. The sample shows 38,000 or so clones, 64% of them seen only once. A word on this clone: Its antigen remains unidentified.

Notes on the study in general: When Type 1 diabetes patients were examined, their TCRB CDR3s proved moderately but significantly shorter in all four CD4+ subsets. Using cDNA template may skew counts toward highly expressing activated cells.

The CDR3 contains 17 residues. Germline V gene sequence: CDR1 SGHDN, CDR2 FVKESK. V dropped 0 bases and J dropped 3; count of bases not matched to a gene: 8. Using CD45RO/CCR7/CD25/CD127/CD95/CD27, CD4+ naive, central memory, regulatory and stem cell-like memory cells were sorted. The sample taken for sequencing was Tregs from blood. The receptor was derived from a woman aged 25 to 39 in good health. The J gene is TRBJ2-1, the V gene TRBV14; 7 bases are shared with TRBD2. CDR3 amino acids: CASSQDVASGNYNEQFF. The CDR3 nucleotides read TGTGCCAGCAGCCAAGATGTAGCTAGCGGTAACTACAATGAGCAGTTCTTC.